This TCR beta chain was observed in a study of cytomegalovirus exposure and HLA in healthy donors (dated by TCRdb to about 2017). Turning to the overall study: An earlier analysis of approximately 600 of the donors reported 250 to 350 Gb of sequence data and some 120 million unique TCR beta sequences from 150 million to 200 million T cells. Rather than using new phenotypic data, the later analysis identified candidate immune exposures from TCR beta sequences and from how often those sequences occurred across donors. Among about 400 genotyped donors of the cohort, an average of around 240,000 unique TCR beta nucleotide sequences was sequenced per donor, of which 15% to 20% were non-productive. A separate validation cohort of roughly 120 different subjects was used in addition to the 666-subject first cohort. Of the approximately 400 genotyped donors, about 80% fell in the genetic ancestry cluster associated with self-reported Caucasian donors. The aim of the study was to test whether cataloging public T cell receptors could identify signatures of past pathogen exposure. A later analysis re-analyzed previously published TCR beta repertoires from 666 donors and added high-resolution HLA genotyping to study TCR occurrence patterns. An early release covering about 600 HLA-typed donors comprised 250 to 350 gigabases of sequencing data and some 79 million unique TCR sequences. Donor age, sex, ethnicity and CMV serostatus were compiled together with the repertoire data. Typing coverage varied by locus: about 620-630 donors for A, B, C, DRB1 and DQB1; approximately 500 for DQA1; about 570 for DPA1; under 490 for DPB1. Because of strong linkage in the cohort, a handful of DR-DQ haplotypes were treated as single units for association and clustering. Genome-wide SNP genotypes for about 55% of the 666 donors were used in a later genetic analysis, which treated that subset as a discovery cohort. Using immunosequencing, the study profiled T cell repertoires from 640 or so subjects and related those repertoires to cytomegalovirus serostatus. Every repertoire in the discovery cohort had been generated on one and the same sequencing platform. An earlier analysis of approximately 580 of the donors used high-throughput TCR beta sequencing to judge whether each TCR beta V gene segment behaved as functional or pseudogenic. To predict cytomegalovirus infection status, the study combined high-throughput TCR immunosequencing, statistical association of individual TCRs with disease status, and machine learning. HLA typing included class I and class II loci at four-digit resolution. General findings and caveats noted by the study authors: A further reported finding was that TCR beta sequences accurately predicted the HLA-A and HLA-B alleles for most subjects in the first cohort. In a later analysis, TCR association rates were found to vary across HLA loci, with the most associated TCRs seen for DRB1 alleles and the fewest for HLA-C alleles. Most CMV-associated TCR beta chains appeared to be HLA-restricted in a later analysis, and the HLA associations seemed to be driven largely by CMV exposure. According to a later analysis, parvovirus B19, influenza, CMV and Epstein-Barr virus appeared linked to several top co-occurrence clusters. CMV serostatus was the only immune exposure information available for the cohort. A group of highly shared sequence variants was considered likely to be a technical artifact of the sequencing pipeline. A later analysis found that HLA-associated TCR beta chains were more clonally expanded and had lower generation probabilities than equally common non-associated chains. An association between a missense DCLRE1C variant and V-gene and J-gene trimming of TCR beta chains was found in a later genetic analysis and replicated in an independent cohort. In an earlier analysis of more than 500 of the donors, most TCR beta V segments appeared in productive rearrangements about 87% or about 30% of the time, broadly matching IMGT annotations. It was suggested by the authors that the approach could potentially be generalized to other disease states and immunological phenotypes. Specific HLA alleles were associated with 16,951 TCR beta sequences at a false discovery rate of 0.05 in a later analysis. The presence/absence analyses assumed that sequencing depth was roughly uniform across donors, and that assumption may not be true. The classifier was reported to diagnose cytomegalovirus status with high specificity and sensitivity in both the original and validation cohorts. Three of the identified cytomegalovirus-associated TCR beta chains were confirmed in vitro to be specific for cytomegalovirus antigens. Because counts were too low, roughly 17 rarely observed V segments, including chromosome 9 orphons, were left out of the earlier analysis of 587 of the donors. A total of 150 to 200 TCR beta chains were listed by the study as associated with cytomegalovirus. Because HLA typing was unavailable for some donors at each locus, only the typed subset was used in association tests. A later genetic analysis reported fewer N-insertions in productive TCRs among donors in an Asian-associated ancestry cluster than the roughly 620-donor mean. Most TCR sequences were seen in very few donors, while some public TCRs were found in many individuals. When HLA alleles, especially DR and DQ, strongly co-occurred, TCR associations were difficult to assign to individual alleles. Because the 87-base-pair reads could not distinguish some IMGT-functional V segments, including TRBV6-2 and TRBV6-3, those segments were excluded. Correlated functional status among segregating V segments might be attributable to linkage disequilibrium, but an unknown experimental factor could not be ruled out. Only TCR beta chains were sequenced in this cohort, and the absence of alpha or paired-chain data limited detectable features.

Points on this clone: The target of this receptor is not known. No quality values exist for individual bases; no much larger clone is one base distant.

The cohort consisted of hundreds of healthy bone marrow donors. At the time of sampling, every cohort member was nominally healthy, though immune exposures that went unrecorded were likely present. The donor tested CMV seronegative and was one of the 352 seronegative cohort members. Every donor gave a peripheral blood sample, and the peripheral blood mononuclear cells from that sample were used for TCR beta sequencing. Genomic DNA extraction from the blood cell samples was performed with the Qiagen DNeasy Blood Extraction Kit. Library creation used the immunoSEQ multiplex PCR assay. The multiplex PCR relied on a mix of 60 forward primers for TCR Vbeta segments and 13 reverse primers for TCR Jbeta segments. Amplification of the CDR3 region of rearranged TCR beta genes was performed with a multiplex PCR assay on genomic DNA. On the Illumina HiSeq System, the amplified TCR beta libraries were sequenced as 87-base-pair reads. Processing in the source paper ran as follows. A later analysis tallied roughly 76 million unique TCR beta chains across the 666 repertoires, and around 10 million of those chains were shared by two or more donors. A nearest-neighbor algorithm error-corrected the raw reads and collapsed the reads into unique sequences, merging closely related sequences to remove PCR and sequencing errors. To assign V, D and J gene segments, CDR3 sequences were aligned to IMGT reference sequences. For a sequence to be retained, a match of at least six nucleotides was required to both a V gene segment and a J gene segment. Rearrangements were called productive when the CDR3 lacked stop codons and stayed in frame with V and J; all others were non-productive. Following IMGT convention, CDR3 was defined as the stretch from the second conserved V-encoded cysteine up to the conserved J-encoded phenylalanine. The earlier analysis of approximately 500 of the donors excluded sequences that lacked an unambiguous match to a single V gene segment. An earlier analysis of fewer than 750 of the donors classified V segments as functional when productive rearrangements were above 56.7% and as segregating when the standard deviation between donors was above 5%. A statistical classification framework was developed to diagnose cytomegalovirus status using the catalog of TCR beta chain sequences. A later analysis assigned V and J genes by comparing TCR nucleotide sequences with IMGT/GENE-DB human TR gene sequences. In a later analysis, CDR3 sequences and most-parsimonious VDJ recombination scenarios were assigned using the TCRdist pipeline. A later analysis defined each TCR beta chain by its CDR3 amino acid sequence plus V-gene family, and excluded reads lacking a unique V-gene family. In a later analysis, several hundred highly shared, low-generation-probability nucleotide sequences were removed to address suspected cross-contamination and a sequencing artifact. A later analysis calculated a clonal expansion index for each public chain from normalized within-repertoire ranks of inferred template counts. A later analysis computed generation probabilities with a VDJ recombination model fitted to out-of-frame rearrangements, and checked the results against IGoR. In a later analysis, hypergeometric tests were used to score TCR-TCR, TCR-HLA and TCR-CMV co-occurrence, with a repertoire-size bias correction applied to TCR pairs. False discovery rates were estimated in a later analysis by permuting HLA or CMV assignments 20 times. In a later analysis, co-occurring TCRs were grouped using DBSCAN, with TCRdist sequence similarity added in when clustering inside HLA-allele-positive subsets. Co-occurrence clustering excluded repertoires with fewer than 30,000 or more than 120,000 public chains, plus five with anomalous nucleotide sharing. TCRdb took over this immuneACCESS table, retaining in-frame rearrangements with V and J assigned. Such tables are incomplete; in checked studies, under half of the missing clones stem from an unresolved V gene, and the remainder is unexplained. The V and J calls and clone size are taken from that table; D and trimming were inferred from the DNA. This sample has about 190,000 clones in its table, and 60% to 80% of those were observed once. 1.6% of the sample belongs to the ten largest clones.

Inclusive of the bounding cysteine and phenylalanine, the CDR3 is 13 residues long. Of all the DNA, just the CDR3 is kept, 39 bases in frame from base 1. CDR1 and CDR2, per the germline V gene, are WSHSY and SAAADI. V is shortened by 7 bases, J by 7 bases, and the region joining them spans 14 bases. The sample taken for sequencing was PBMCs. The sequence came from a young woman in good health and CMV-seronegative. The rearrangement joined TRBV10-2 to TRBJ2-1, with no reliable assignment of the D segment. The CDR3 region has the sequence CASTQFSGNEQFF. DNA sequence: TGCGCCAGCACCCAATTCTCCGGGAATGAGCAGTTCTTC.